This T cell receptor beta chain was retrieved from a study of CD4+ T cells in melanoma. Study-level findings and limits: A reported correlation linked neoantigen-specific CD4+ T cells to CD8+, macrophage and B cell function.

V was clipped by 5 bases and J by 6 bases, with 19 bases between them. This CDR3 has 15 amino acids. Germline CDR1 MDHEN, CDR2 SYDVKM. Details on this clone: Antigen: not known.

Profiling relied on immunoSEQ multiplex PCR, and the TCRdb table lists in-frame clones only, not all of them. Of 15,000 or so clones listed, 60% to 80% are singletons. Specimen: cells from a culture (not recorded whether cultured in vitro). The sequence was collected from a human donor with melanoma. This chain uses TRBV28 with TRBJ1-2; perhaps TRBD1 as D (5 bases). The CDR3 DNA follows: TGTGCCAGCAGTCCCTCAGGGTCCCGGGTAGATGGCTACACCTTC. Translating it yields CASSPSGSRVDGYTF.